This T cell receptor beta chain was recovered during a study of cytomegalovirus exposure and HLA in healthy donors. Notes on the study in general: Most TCR sequences proved rare, with some public TCRs found in many donors. The TCR clusters that emerged in the first cohort tended, a later analysis found, to co-occur in the 120 or so validation repertoires. TCR beta chains numbering more than 150 were designated cytomegalovirus-associated. Reports credit the classifier with highly specific, highly sensitive diagnosis of cytomegalovirus status.

Concerning this clone itself: The target antigen is unknown.

In germline, CDR1 is SGHNT, CDR2 YYREEE (reference sequence). Trimming took 4 bases from V and 3 from J; bases not matched to a gene: 4. This CDR3 is built from 13 residues. TCRdb's copy holds only in-frame clones and misses some; the assay was immunoSEQ multiplex PCR. The sample holds 200,000 to 300,000 clones, around 88% seen once. The chain has TRBV5-4 and TRBJ2-7; 7 bases line up with TRBD2. This TCR was sampled from a young woman in good health and CMV-seropositive. The sample comprised PBMCs. The CDR3 coding sequence is TGTGCCAGCAGCACTTGGGGGGGCTACGAGCAGTACTTC. It is translated as CASSTWGGYEQYF.